A selection of T cell receptor beta chains follows, all from one sample in a study of long-term antiretroviral therapy in people with HIV. TCRdb keeps only in-frame clones here, not all; method: immunoSEQ multiplex PCR. The sample contains about 23,000 clones, around 79% of which appear only once. The starting material was unsorted PBMCs, obtained 0.3 years after starting antiretroviral therapy. These receptors were collected from a man aged 45-65 years with HIV. CDR3s leave out the opening cysteine and the closing phenylalanine or tryptophan.

j_call	v_call	cdr3_aa
TRBJ2-1	TRBV19	ASQLDYLRNEQF
TRBJ1-5	TRBV28	ASSFLGLTGQPQH
TRBJ2-3	TRBV6-4	ASSDSSLAGDTDTQY
TRBJ2-1	TRBV6-1	ASSETAGGSNEQF
TRBJ1-5	TRBV7-2	ASSFFLRGRFSNQPQH
TRBJ1-4	TRBV27	ASSLSSTTNEKLF
TRBJ2-2	TRBV7-8	ASSPGSSTGELF
TRBJ2-3	TRBV4-1	ASSQGLRDRTDTQY
TRBJ2-7	TRBV11-2	ASSLDRTSSYEQY
TRBJ2-7	TRBV19	ASSLRDLPYEQY
TRBJ1-2	TRBV28	ASSLGQQYYGYT
TRBJ1-1	TRBV14	ASSQMTGNTEAF
TRBJ2-1	TRBV7-9	ASSDQGLAGFYNEQF
TRBJ2-5	TRBV28	ADKGETQY
TRBJ2-5	TRBV7-8	ASTQGRVEETQY
TRBJ1-2	TRBV4-3	ASSQGGTEDYGYT
TRBJ1-1	TRBV18	ASSPTGFNTEAF
TRBJ1-2	TRBV28	ASSFSGWGRAYGYT
TRBJ2-7	TRBV6-1	ASSEWGNYEQY
TRBJ2-3	TRBV14	ASSQDLWSREGDTQY